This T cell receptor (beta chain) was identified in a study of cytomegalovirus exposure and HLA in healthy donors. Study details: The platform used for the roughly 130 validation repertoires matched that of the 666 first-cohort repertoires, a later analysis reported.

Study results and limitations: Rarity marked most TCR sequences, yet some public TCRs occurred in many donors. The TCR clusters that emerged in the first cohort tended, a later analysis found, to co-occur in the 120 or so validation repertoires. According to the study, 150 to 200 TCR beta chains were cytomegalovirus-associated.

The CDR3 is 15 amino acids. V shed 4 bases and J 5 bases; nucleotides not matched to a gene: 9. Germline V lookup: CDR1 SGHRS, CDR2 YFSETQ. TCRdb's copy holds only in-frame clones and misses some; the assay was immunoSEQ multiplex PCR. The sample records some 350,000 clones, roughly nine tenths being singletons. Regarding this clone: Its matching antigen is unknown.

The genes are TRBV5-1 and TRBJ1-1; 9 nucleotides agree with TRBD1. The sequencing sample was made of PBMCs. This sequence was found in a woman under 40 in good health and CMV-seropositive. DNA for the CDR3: TGCGCCAGCAGCACGCCGACAGGGGGGGCAACTGAAGCTTTCTTT. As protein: CASSTPTGGATEAFF.